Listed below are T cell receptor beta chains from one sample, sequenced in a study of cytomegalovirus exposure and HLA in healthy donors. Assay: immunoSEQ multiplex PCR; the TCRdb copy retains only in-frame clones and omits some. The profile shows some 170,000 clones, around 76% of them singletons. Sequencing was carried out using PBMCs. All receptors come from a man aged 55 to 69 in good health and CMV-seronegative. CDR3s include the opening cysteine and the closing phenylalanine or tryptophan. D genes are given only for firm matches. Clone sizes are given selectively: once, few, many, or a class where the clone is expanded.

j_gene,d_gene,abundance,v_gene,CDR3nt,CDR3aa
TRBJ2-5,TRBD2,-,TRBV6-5,TGTGCCAGCAGTTACGTTGCGGGAGGGATCCAAGAGACCCAGTACTTC,CASSYVAGGIQETQYF
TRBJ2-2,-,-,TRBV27,TGTGCCAGCAGTTACTATACCGGGGAGCTGTTTTTT,CASSYYTGELFF
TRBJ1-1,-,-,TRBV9,TGTGCCAGCAGCGTAGGTCCCGGGGTGAACACTGAAGCTTTCTTT,CASSVGPGVNTEAFF
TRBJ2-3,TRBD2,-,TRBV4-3,TGCGCCAGCAGCCAAGGGACAGCGGGGGGCACAGATACGCAGTATTTT,CASSQGTAGGTDTQYF
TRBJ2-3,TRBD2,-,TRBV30,TGTGCCTGGAGTTTGCTAGCGGACACAGATACGCAGTATTTT,CAWSLLADTDTQYF
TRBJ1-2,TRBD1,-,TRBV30,TGTGCCTGGGGTGAACAGGGGCAGTACACCTTC,CAWGEQGQYTF
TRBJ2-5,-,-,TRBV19,TGTGCCAGCCGAAATCCCGGACTGGAAGAGACCCAGTACTTC,CASRNPGLEETQYF
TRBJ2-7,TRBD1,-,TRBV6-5,TGTGCCAGCATAAAGGCAGGGGGATACGAGCAGTACTTC,CASIKAGGYEQYF
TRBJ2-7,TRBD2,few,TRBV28,TGTGCCAGCAGACCGGGACTAGCGGGAATCTACGAGCAGTACTTC,CASRPGLAGIYEQYF
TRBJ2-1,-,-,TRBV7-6,TGTGCCAGCAGCTTATACAGTTCGACCTACAATGAGCAGTTCTTC,CASSLYSSTYNEQFF